This record covers a single TCR beta chain. The antigen is not known. This CDR3 is built from 15 residues. V gave up 1 base and J gave up 8 bases, with 17 bases separating them. In germline, CDR1 is SGHAT, CDR2 FQNNGV. This sample is part of a study of shared clonotypes between healthy human individuals. Study-wide points: Naive subsets, compared against memory subsets, generally had larger estimated richness values.

Recent vaccinations or acute infections were absent in the healthy HIV-negative adult donors. As processed by the authors: With immunoSEQ giving junction-only sequences and no quality scores, filtering differed. The method was immunoSEQ multiplex PCR; TCRdb's version includes in-frame clones alone and lacks a portion of them. Clone size and the V and J calls come from that table; the DNA yielded D and trimming. The table has about 2.5 million clones, around 93% seen once. V and J are TRBV11-2 and TRBJ1-2; tentative D call: TRBD1 (5 bases). Material for sequencing was naive CD4+ T cells from PBMCs. As to subset: CD45RA+ positively selected. The TCR was taken from a man aged 18 to 29 in good health. Some clones in this sample may be carry-over from other donors' samples. Here the CDR3 reads CASSLGGDASSGYTF. The CDR3 bases are TGTGCCAGCAGCTTAGGGGGGGATGCATCTAGCGGCTACACCTTC. Combining the CDR3 with reference TRBV11-2 and TRBJ1-2 gives the whole variable domain EAGVAQSPRYKIIEKRQSVAFWCNPISGHATLYWYQQILGQGPKLLIQFQNNGVVDDSQLPKDRFSAERLKGVDSTLKIQPAKLEDSAVYLCASSLGGDASSGYTFGSGTRLTVV.